Below, one T cell receptor (beta chain) is given with its context. The antigen is unknown. The authors ran a second PCR of about 6 to 11 cycles using a sample-barcoded 5' primer and a J-beta primer mix. Via MiXCR, TCRdb re-called the 5' RACE reads, giving one row per CDR3 protein. Counted here are about 930,000 distinct CDR3 sequences, under 35% occurring once; the ten biggest clones make up about 10%. This sample was included in a study of blood T cells in healthy people across ages. Study-wide results and limits: Across the age range, TCR beta diversity per million T cells fell in a roughly linear way.

V was pared by 6 bases and J by 1 base, with 12 bases between. CDR1 is LGHDT, CDR2 YNNKEL, per germline (reference sequence). CDR3 length: 15 amino acids. The data also belong to a second study, concerning T cells of mothers and their children. From that study: Samples came from a few healthy Caucasian mothers and their six children.

V gene TRBV3-1 combines with J gene TRBJ2-2, with D tentatively TRBD1 (6 bases). The sequence was collected from a woman aged 40 to 50 in good health. Source material: blood. The CDR3, as DNA: TGTGCCAGCAGTAATCCGGGACAGAACACCGGGGAGCTGTTTTTT. Its translation: CASSNPGQNTGELFF.